The 31 T cell receptor beta chains below come from one sample, sequenced in a study of tumor-infiltrating lymphocytes in oesophageal squamous cell carcinoma. TCRdb processed the PCR reads anew with MiXCR; each CDR3 protein has one entry. The data hold just under 20,000 distinct CDR3 sequences, with roughly 41% observed a single time. Sequencing was carried out using esophageal tumor tissue. These receptors all stem from a male donor with esophageal squamous cell carcinoma.

Comments on this clonotype: Germline and junction disagree at one end, which may indicate a read error. The chain is built from TRBV2 and TRBJ2-5; TRBD2 matches 9 bases. CDR1 is SNHLY, CDR2 FYNNEI, per germline. This CDR3 region has 16 residues. The CDR3 sequence: CPQPFPAGGNRATQYF. The CDR3 DNA follows: TGCCCGCAGCCATTCCCCGCGGGAGGGAACCGGGCGACCCAGTACTTC.

This clonotype has just a few counts. CDR3 protein: CSADRDPGTDTQYF. In DNA form, the CDR3 reads TGCAGTGCAGACCGGGACCCAGGCACAGATACGCAGTATTTT. This chain links TRBV20-1 with TRBJ2-3; D tentatively fits TRBD1 or TRBD2 (5 bases each). The germline V gene encodes CDR1 DFQATT and CDR2 SNEGSKA (reference sequence). The CDR3 is 14 residues long. Trimming shortened V by 6 bases and J by 1 base, and 14 bases separated the two germline ends.

This chain connects TRBV7-2 to TRBJ2-1, with D maybe TRBD2 (5 bases). The V gene lost 3 bases and the J gene lost 6 bases, with 12 bases spanning the gap. The CDR3 runs 14 residues. Germline CDR1 reads SGHTA; CDR2 reads FQGNSA. Here the CDR3 DNA reads TGTGCCAGCAGCTTTTTGATTAGCGTCAATGAGCAGTTCTTC. This codes for CASSFLISVNEQFF.

This clonotype was counted at least ten times. The rearrangement uses TRBV4-1 and TRBJ1-2, with 9 bases lining up with TRBD1. The CDR3 contains 18 residues. Germline values: CDR1 MGHRA, CDR2 YSYEKL. The J segment lost 4 bases and the V segment lost 0 bases, leaving 12 bases of the junction unmatched. The DNA for the CDR3 is TGCGCCAGCAGCCAAGACCCCCTGGACAGGGGTTATATCTATGGCTACACCTTC. This gives the protein CASSQDPLDRGYIYGYTF.

The chain links TRBV7-3 to TRBJ1-1; D is possibly TRBD1 (5 bases). The V gene's germline CDR1 is SGHTA and CDR2 FQGTGA. The V and J ends lost 6 bases and 1 base respectively, with 9 bases between them. The CDR3 extends over 13 amino acids. CDR3 loop: CASRRDQNTEAFF. The DNA for the CDR3 is TGTGCCAGCAGGAGGGACCAGAACACTGAAGCTTTCTTT. The whole variable domain, remainder taken from reference TRBV7-3 and TRBJ1-1, is GAGVSQTPSNKVTEKGKYVELRCDPISGHTALYWYRQSLGQGPEFLIYFQGTGAADDSGLPNDRFFAVRPEGSVSTLKIQRTERGDSAVYLCASRRDQNTEAFFGQGTRLTVV.

The genes are TRBV28 and TRBJ2-7, with TRBD1 matching over 7 bases. Gene TRBJ2-1 matches the end of the DNA better, so the J call may be wrong. CDR3 length equals 14 residues. The V gene's germline CDR1 is MDHEN and CDR2 SYDVKM. The CDR3 loop is CASSLRTGYNEQFF. The CDR3 DNA reads TGTGCCAGCAGTCTTAGGACAGGATACAATGAGCAGTTCTTC.

Remarks on this clonotype: This CDR3 fails to terminate in the conserved phenylalanine or tryptophan, so it likely reflects a read error. It is unclear where the CDR3 begins or ends on the DNA, so no DNA is shown, and the CDR3 is as TCRdb lists it. V and J are TRBV7-2 and TRBJ2-5; TRBD1 is the table's D call, not checked against the DNA. Per the germline V gene, CDR1 is SGHTA and CDR2 is FQGNSA. The CDR3 is 16 residues long, counting both termini. The CDR3 protein is CASSSPGTAYGYTFGS.

This clonotype has a count of ten or more. The V call is TRBV10-3, the J call TRBJ2-1; TRBD2 matches at 9 bases. J lost 4 bases, V lost 5 bases, and 6 bases had no gene match. The length of the CDR3 is 15 residues. The germline V gene has CDR1 ENHRY and CDR2 SYGVKD. The CDR3 bases are TGTGCCATCAGTCTCGGGAGCGGGGGGTACAATGAGCAGTTCTTC. This codes for CAISLGSGGYNEQFF.

This clonotype was detected a few times. A read error is possible here, since a much larger clone lies one base away. J is TRBJ2-1 and V is TRBV10-2, with TRBD1 as a possible D gene (6 bases). The J call may be in error: the DNA end matches TRBJ2-7 better. Germline CDR1 reads WSHSY; CDR2 reads SAAADI. This CDR3 spans 15 amino acids. CDR3 nucleotides: TGCGCCAGCAGTGTTGAGGGGGTGGGGATGAATGAGCAGTACTTC. This codes for CASSVEGVGMNEQYF.

The chain links TRBV6-6 to TRBJ2-5, with no clear D. Gene TRBJ2-7 matches the end of the DNA better, so the J call may be wrong. The CDR3 extends over 15 amino acids. Germline CDR1 and CDR2: MNHNY and SVGAGI (reference sequence). CDR3 sequence: CASSYSPSGHYEQYF. Written as DNA, the CDR3 is TGTGCCAGCAGTTACTCCCCGTCCGGGCACTACGAGCAGTACTTC.

Concerning this clonotype: The final CDR3 position lacks the conserved phenylalanine or tryptophan, pointing to a likely read error. The DNA is left out, because the CDR3 cannot be placed on it with certainty; the CDR3 is given as TCRdb lists it. The CDR3 loop is CASSSTNYGYTFGS. The gene calls are TRBV7-2 and TRBJ2-7; the table names TRBD2, a call not compared with the DNA. Per germline, CDR1 SGHTA and CDR2 FQGNSA. The CDR3 sequence runs 14 residues, both termini included.

This clonotype was seen just once. V gene TRBV7-3 combines with J gene TRBJ2-3, with a weak D call TRBD1 (6 bases). Germline V CDR1 and CDR2: SGHTA, FQGTGA. V gave up 2 bases and J gave up 3 bases, with 9 bases separating them. The CDR3 is made up of 14 amino acids. DNA of the CDR3: TGTGCCAGCAGCTTATTGGGGGCAACAGATACGCAGTATTTT. Protein: CASSLLGATDTQYF.

At least ten counts were recorded for this clonotype. This could be a read error, since a much larger clone is one nucleotide away. This chain connects TRBV28 to TRBJ2-1; D not certain. Gene TRBJ2-7 matches the end of the DNA better, so the J call may be wrong. The CDR3 sequence is 15 residues long. CDR1 and CDR2 (germline): MDHEN, SYDVKM. DNA for the CDR3: TGTGCCAGCAGCCCCTGGTCAAACTCCTACAATGAGCAGTACTTC. Its protein is CASSPWSNSYNEQYF.

This clonotype was observed a few times. This chain links TRBV11-2 with TRBJ2-3; perhaps TRBD2 as D (5 bases). Germline CDR1 SGHAT, CDR2 FQNNGV. CDR3 size: 17 residues. The V end lost 2 bases, the J end lost 0 bases, and 15 bases lay between the germline ends. The CDR3 region is CASSLIRWTPSTDTQYF. The DNA of the CDR3 is TGTGCCAGCAGCTTAATAAGATGGACTCCTAGCACAGATACGCAGTATTTT.

By its share, this clonotype is medium-sized. This rearrangement joins TRBV7-3 to TRBJ2-7; 12 positions agree with TRBD2. The V gene end was trimmed by 2 bases and the J gene end by 6 bases; junction bases not matched to a gene: 5. This CDR3 has 15 amino acids. Germline values: CDR1 SGHTA, CDR2 FQGTGA. CDR3 region: CASSLVASGRAEQYF. CDR3 bases: TGTGCCAGCAGCTTAGTGGCTAGCGGGAGGGCCGAGCAGTACTTC.

Note on this clonotype: At one end, the junction sequence differs from germline, possibly due to a read error. The chain recombines TRBV5-3 with TRBJ2-4; 8 positions match TRBD2. The end of the DNA is better explained by TRBJ2-1, so the J call may be wrong. TRBV5-3 is an ORF, with its function uncertain. This CDR3 comprises 13 residues. The CDR3: CASSLTSVSGQFF. The CDR3, as DNA: TGTGCCAGCAGCTTGACTAGCGTCTCCGGGCAGTTCTTC.

Notes on this clonotype: This may come from a read error, since a much larger clone is one base off. This rearrangement joins TRBV12-5 to TRBJ2-5; D possibly matches TRBD1 or TRBD2 (6 bases each). The CDR3 loop spans 12 amino acids. Trimming removed 5 bases at V and 11 bases at J, with 15 bases between. Germline values: CDR1 LGHNT, CDR2 FRNRAP. DNA for the CDR3: TGTGCTAGTGGTAGGGGGAGGAATGAGCAGTACTTC. It encodes CASGRGRNEQYF.

V usage is TRBV19 and J usage is TRBJ1-5; TRBD1 is a possible D gene (5 bases). The CDR3 consists of 14 residues. Trimming removed 5 bases from V and 8 bases from J, with 16 bases in between. Per germline, CDR1 LNHDA and CDR2 SQIVND (reference sequence). This chain's CDR3 is CASSGAGRLEPQHF. The CDR3, as DNA: TGTGCCAGTAGTGGGGCGGGCCGGTTGGAGCCCCAGCATTTT.

This clonotype was found many times. The V gene is TRBV6-1, the J gene TRBJ2-5; no firm D call. This CDR3 contains 15 residues. Trimming shortened V by 1 base and J by 1 base, and 10 bases separated the two germline ends. Germline CDR1 and CDR2: MNHNS and SASEGT. The CDR3 coding sequence is TGTGCCAGCAGTGAAGATTGGCTGGTCCAAGAGACCCAGTACTTC. Translated, it gives CASSEDWLVQETQYF.

Many counts were recorded for this clonotype. CDR3 sequence (DNA): TGTGCCAGCAGCTTAAGCGCAGGCGAGAGTAATTCACCCCTCCACTTT. Its protein product is CASSLSAGESNSPLHF. The rearrangement links TRBV7-3 to TRBJ1-6; D not resolved. CDR1 is SGHTA and CDR2 is FQGTGA in the germline V gene. V was shortened by 1 base and J by 6 bases, with 13 bases between the two germline ends. The CDR3 totals 16 residues.

The V and J genes are TRBV7-3 and TRBJ2-5; 7 bases map to TRBD1. The J call could be wrong; TRBJ2-1 is a better fit for the DNA end. CDR3 length: 16 residues. Germline V gene lookup returns CDR1 SGHTA and CDR2 FQGTGA. CDR3 region: CASSLSPLTGLREQFF. DNA of the CDR3: TGTGCCAGCAGCTTATCCCCCTTGACAGGGCTTCGGGAGCAGTTCTTC.

This clonotype was counted only a few times. This chain connects TRBV4-1 to TRBJ2-1, with 12 bases lining up with TRBD1. With V trimmed by 3 bases and J by 3 bases, 9 bases remained unmatched. Germline V gene lookup returns CDR1 MGHRA and CDR2 YSYEKL. The CDR3 runs to 18 residues. The CDR3 spells CASSHPSRDRGHYNEQFF. The CDR3 DNA is TGCGCCAGCAGCCATCCCAGCCGGGACAGGGGGCACTACAATGAGCAGTTCTTC.

The rearrangement uses TRBV11-2 and TRBJ2-5; the D gene is possibly TRBD1 (5 bases). Germline V gene lookup returns CDR1 SGHAT and CDR2 FQNNGV. V lost 3 bases to trimming and J lost 5 bases, with 10 bases between them. This CDR3 is built from 13 residues. The CDR3 DNA follows: TGTGCCAGCAGCTTGGGCAGGGCTGAGACCCAGTACTTC. It specifies CASSLGRAETQYF.

The sample holds a few counts of this clonotype. The chain is built from TRBV2 and TRBJ1-5; 11 bases fit TRBD1. CDR1 SNHLY and CDR2 FYNNEI come from the germline V gene. The CDR3 totals 15 residues. V shed 7 bases, J shed 5 bases, and the junction held 7 bases outside the gene matches. The CDR3 here is CASKTGQGVDQPQHF. CDR3 in DNA: TGTGCCAGCAAAACGGGACAGGGGGTGGATCAGCCCCAGCATTTT.

This clonotype has a count of ten or more. This sequence joins TRBV6-1 and TRBJ2-7; D ambiguous. The germline gives CDR1 MNHNS, CDR2 SASEGT. The CDR3 has 15 residues. V lost 4 bases and J 4 bases, leaving 17 bases between the germline ends. CDR3 residues: CASSGLTNHRYEQYF. The CDR3 bases are TGTGCCAGCAGTGGCTTGACAAACCACCGGTACGAGCAGTACTTC.

The rearrangement joins TRBV7-4 to TRBJ2-3, with 11 bases that match TRBD2. Germline V gives CDR1 SGHVT, CDR2 SQSDAQ. V trimming: 1 base; J trimming: 5 bases; junction bases outside the gene matches: 8. The length of the CDR3 is 17 residues. This CDR3 is CASSLGAGLAGRDTQYF. CDR3 in DNA: TGTGCCAGCAGCTTAGGTGCTGGACTAGCGGGTCGAGATACGCAGTATTTT.

On this clonotype itself: The conserved final phenylalanine or tryptophan is absent from the CDR3, which likely points to a read error. The DNA is omitted, as the CDR3 cannot be located on it reliably, and the CDR3 follows TCRdb's listing. The chain has TRBV5-3 and TRBJ2-3; whether TRBD2, the table's D call, matches the DNA was not checked. TRBV5-3 falls under the ORF class, with uncertain function. The length of the CDR3 is 17 amino acids, counting both ends. The CDR3 here is CASTLWRGGGETQYFGP.

The rearrangement uses TRBV11-2 and TRBJ2-3; D might be TRBD1 (6 bases). Germline CDR1 and CDR2: SGHAT and FQNNGV. This CDR3 comprises 14 residues. Trimming left V 4 bases short and J 4 bases short, with 12 bases between. The CDR3 bases are TGTGCCAGCAGCTCGCGGACAGTCTCAGATACGCAGTATTTT. Amino acids: CASSSRTVSDTQYF.

This clonotype was recorded many times. The chain is built from TRBV5-4 and TRBJ2-3; a weak D match, TRBD1 (6 bases). This CDR3 is 15 amino acids long. Trimming removed 3 bases from V and 6 bases from J, with 17 bases in between. Germline CDR1 reads SGHNT; CDR2 reads YYREEE (reference sequence). CDR3 sequence reads: CASSSRDILKDTQYF. CDR3 nucleotides: TGTGCCAGCAGCTCCCGGGACATTTTAAAGGATACGCAGTATTTT. The variable domain in full, completed from reference TRBV5-4 and TRBJ2-3, reads ETGVTQSPTHLIKTRGQQVTLRCSSQSGHNTVSWYQQALGQGPQFIFQYYREEENGRGNFPPRFSGLQFPNYSSELNVNALELDDSALYLCASSSRDILKDTQYFGPGTRLTVL.

The chain has TRBV28 and TRBJ1-4; D possibly corresponds to TRBD1 (6 bases). This CDR3 contains 16 residues. CDR1 MDHEN and CDR2 SYDVKM come from the germline V gene. V was pared by 5 bases and J by 7 bases, with 20 bases between. DNA of the CDR3: TGTGCCAGCAGTGGGGCGGGACGGGGGGCGCGTGAAAAACTGTTTTTT. Its protein is CASSGAGRGAREKLFF.

With regard to this clonotype: Germline and junction disagree at one end, which may indicate a read error. J is TRBJ2-5 and V is TRBV7-6, with 7 bases lining up with TRBD2. CDR3 length: 17 amino acids. Germline values: CDR1 SGHVS, CDR2 FNYEAQ. For the CDR3, the DNA is TGTGCTAGCAGCCCAGCTATCGGGAGGCGGGAGTGGGAGACCCAGTACTTC. This translates into CASSPAIGRREWETQYF. Looking up the rest from reference TRBV7-6 and TRBJ2-5 gives the full variable domain: GAGVSQSPRYKVTKRGQDVALRCDPISGHVSLYWYRQALGQGPEFLTYFNYEAQQDKSGLPNDRFSAERPEGSISTLTIQRTEQRDSAMYRCASSPAIGRREWETQYFGPGTRLLVL.